This T cell receptor beta chain was sequenced for a study of T-cell memory formation after mild COVID-19 (dated by TCRdb to the early 2020s). Notes on the research overall: TCR sequence clusters from the two donors were largely donor specific. In two donors, T-cell clones that expanded and contracted after mild COVID-19 were followed by sequencing TCRalpha and TCRbeta repertoires longitudinally. Two young, previously healthy adult volunteers made up the cohort, one male and one female.

Sequences SGHRS (CDR1) and YFSETQ (CDR2) are obtained from the germline V gene. Reading from cysteine to phenylalanine, the CDR3 counts 15 amino acids. Of the read, only the CDR3 DNA is kept; its 45 bases are in frame from base 1. The germline V and J ends show losses of 0 bases and 6 bases respectively, and no gene match explains 6 bases of the junction. The full study reports these points: Contracting CD4+ clones turned up mainly in the CM and EM memory subsets, whereas EMRA was where CD8+ clones were enriched. Some responding clones were detected in pre-infection memory, suggesting pre-existing cross-reactive memory T cells joined the SARS-CoV-2 response. From day 15 to 85, contracting clones showed balanced CD4/CD8 phenotypes, whereas a second wave of clones that expanded from day 15 to 37 leaned towards CD4+. Whether the second-wave clones peaking on day 37 were SARS-CoV-2 specific was not confirmed. The study covered only a couple of mild cases, and larger cohorts including severe cases with pre-infection samples were considered necessary.

Sequencing instrument: Illumina NovaSeq 6000. cDNA libraries for TCRalpha and TCRbeta were prepared by 5'RACE using constant-segment primers, with sample barcodes and unique molecular identifiers added. RNA was extracted from every sample with Trizol reagent. Library amplification was performed in two PCR steps, and a second sample barcode and Illumina TruSeq adapters were introduced in the second step. Libraries were sequenced on an Illumina NovaSeq with 2 x 150 bp paired-end reads. In the paper's pipeline: Reads were demultiplexed and collapsed into UMI-guided consensus sequences with migec v1.2.7. Using mixcr v2.1.11, UMI consensuses were aligned to TRA and TRB V and J templates and then assembled into clonotypes. Expanded or contracted clonotypes were those called significant by both edgeR and NoisET, with noise models trained on biological replicates. edgeR calls used a false discovery rate-adjusted p below 0.01 and a log2 fold-change threshold of 1. As an exploratory analysis of dynamics, max-normalized trajectories of the 1000 most abundant clonotypes were examined by PCA with hierarchical clustering. Separately sequenced CD4+ and CD8+ repertoires were used to assign the CD4 or CD8 phenotype of responding clones. In TCRdb, the public reads were trimmed at Q25 with fastp and aligned with MiXCR, with productive beta chains retained. All rows with the same CDR3 protein become a single entry with the most common DNA and genes. It is TCRdb's table, rather than the study itself, that gives the V and J calls and clone size. This sample gives nearly 350,000 distinct CDR3 sequences in total; 10% to 15% of them show up just once. Roughly 23% of the sample comes from the top ten.

PBMCs were isolated by Ficoll-Paque density gradient centrifugation. A word on this clonotype: The specificity of this receptor is unknown. Nothing much larger sits one base from this clone, and base qualities are not available.

The rearranged segments are TRBV5-1 and TRBJ2-7; TRBD1 agrees with 10 junctional bases. Specimen: PBMCs or a T cell subset sorted from them (not recorded which). The receptor's source is a man aged 18 to 35 who had mild COVID-19 (a few samples of this study predate the infection). The sample titles of this study are shuffled in the database, so cell type and time point are left out; the donor was told from shared clones. The CDR3 amino acid sequence is: CASSLVGTGDGEQYF. The nucleotide sequence reads TGCGCCAGCAGCTTGGTCGGGACAGGGGATGGCGAGCAGTACTTC.